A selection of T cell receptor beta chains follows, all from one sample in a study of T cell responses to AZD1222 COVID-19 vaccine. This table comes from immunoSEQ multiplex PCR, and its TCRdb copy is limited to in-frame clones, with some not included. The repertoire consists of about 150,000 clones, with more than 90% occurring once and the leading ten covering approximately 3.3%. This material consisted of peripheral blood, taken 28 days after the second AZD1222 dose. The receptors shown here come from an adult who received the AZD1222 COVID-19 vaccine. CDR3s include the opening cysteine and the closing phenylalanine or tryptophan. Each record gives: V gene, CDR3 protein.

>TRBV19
CASSTGTGLYGQYF
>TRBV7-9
CASSSQGGGTEAFF
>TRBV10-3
CAISMTSGSGWAYEQYF
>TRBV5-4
CASRTDHYEQYF
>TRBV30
CAWRGLAPSYEQYF
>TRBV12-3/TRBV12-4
CASSFGARQPQHF
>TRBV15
CATSSTTWDIPYEQYF
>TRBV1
CTSSQDGQGAVNQPQHF
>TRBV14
CASRGTGRGQETQYF
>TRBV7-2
CASSHRTSGYTDTQYF
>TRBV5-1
CASSLGSGGNEQFF
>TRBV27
CASKPNGDEQFF
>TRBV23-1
CASIEGTSGRDNEQFF
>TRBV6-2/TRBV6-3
CASSSSGGRGTEAFF
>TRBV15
CATRDRVGLAGNTIYF
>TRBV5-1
CASSPGQSMGTEAFF
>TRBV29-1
CSVEGGRSYEQYF
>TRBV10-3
CAIRGQGAYEQYF
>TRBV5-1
CASSYRASTDTQYF
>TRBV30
CAWSPDYSSTNEKLFF
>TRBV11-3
CASSLAESYGYTF
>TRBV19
CASRRDRTYGYTF
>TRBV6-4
CASSDRAGTEAFF
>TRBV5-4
CASSLPKSPTGHVNSPLHF
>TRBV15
CATSRQGDSGANVLTF
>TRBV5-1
CASSTVFGRLNEKLFF
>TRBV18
CASSPSGTADFGYTF
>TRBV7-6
CASRPIPRGQETQYF
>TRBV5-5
CASSLFLAGGLADTQYF
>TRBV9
CASSVGAVQEETQYF
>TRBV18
CASSPDPATEAFF
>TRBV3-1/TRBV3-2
CASSQDLGQGELDTQYF
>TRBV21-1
CAPARTGNTEAFF
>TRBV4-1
CASSQDSTRADHNEQFF
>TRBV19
CASSIVEAGETEQFF
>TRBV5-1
CASSLLHTNYEQYF
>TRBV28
CASSAGDYNEQFF
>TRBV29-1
CSGGRTYNEQFF
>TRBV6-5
CASSRGSNEKLFF
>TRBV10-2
CASKVQGNEKLFF
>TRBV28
CASSTENYGYTF
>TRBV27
CASRTGTRNTGELFF
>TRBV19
CASSIDGTGIQPQHF
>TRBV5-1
CASSLEGGSGVNYGYTF
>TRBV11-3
CASSLAENTGELFF
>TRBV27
CASTNPTGSTDTQYF